Each of the 25 T cell receptor beta chains below was sequenced from the same sample in a study of T cell changes during pregnancy in multiple sclerosis. Sequencing used immunoSEQ multiplex PCR; TCRdb keeps in-frame clones, though not all of them. The table lists 50,000 to 65,000 clones, about 93% of them singletons. Sequenced here: CD8+ T cells from peripheral blood mononuclear cells, sampled in the second trimester of pregnancy. The receptor set was obtained from a female donor with multiple sclerosis, enrolled in a pregnancy study.

The CDR3 nucleotides read TGTGCCAGCAGTGAAGGGCCTCAGGGTATTGGAAACACCATATATTTT. It is translated as CASSEGPQGIGNTIYF. The chain recombines TRBV6-1 with TRBJ1-3; D is possibly TRBD1 (5 bases). The ends were cut back, 1 base at V and 3 bases at J, with 13 bases in the middle. The CDR3 has 16 amino acids. Germline V lookup: CDR1 MNHNS, CDR2 SASEGT.

This chain joins TRBV2 and TRBJ2-7, with 7 bases identical to TRBD1. J was trimmed by 3 bases and V by 3 bases; bases with no gene match: 8. The germline gives CDR1 SNHLY, CDR2 FYNNEI. The CDR3 sequence is 15 residues long. The CDR3 spells CASSEPTGSFYEQYF. DNA of the CDR3: TGTGCCAGCAGTGAGCCGACAGGGTCGTTCTACGAGCAGTACTTC. The full variable domain, completed using reference TRBV2 and TRBJ2-7, is EPEVTQTPSHQVTQMGQEVILRCVPISNHLYFYWYRQILGQKVEFLVSFYNNEISEKSEIFDDQFSVERPDGSNFTLKIRSTKLEDSAMYFCASSEPTGSFYEQYFGPGTRLTVT.

This chain joins TRBV9 and TRBJ1-3; D remains ambiguous. From germline, CDR1 is SGDLS and CDR2 YYNGEE. With 0 bases removed from V and 2 bases from J, the gap between germline ends came to 9 bases. The CDR3 runs 15 residues. The DNA for the CDR3 is TGTGCCAGCAGCGTAGGGGCCGGCACTGGAAACACCATATATTTT. It is translated as CASSVGAGTGNTIYF.

The chain couples TRBV27 to TRBJ1-2; the match to TRBD1 covers 7 bases. Germline V gene data show CDR1 as MNHEY and CDR2 as SMNVEV (reference sequence). This CDR3 is 12 amino acids long. Losses at the gene ends were 7 bases for V and 2 bases for J; bases not matched to a gene: 1. This chain's CDR3 is CASKTGNYGYTF. CDR3 nucleotides: TGTGCCAGCAAGACAGGGAACTATGGCTACACCTTC.

The chain employs TRBV5-5 and TRBJ1-1, with D perhaps TRBD1 (5 bases). This CDR3 region has 15 residues. V was cut by 6 bases and J by 3 bases, with 18 bases left in between. The germline V gene has CDR1 SGHKS and CDR2 YYEKEE (reference sequence). The CDR3 here is CASTTGGGGDTEAFF. The CDR3, as DNA: TGTGCCAGCACCACTGGGGGGGGTGGGGACACTGAAGCTTTCTTT.

This sequence joins TRBV5-6 and TRBJ2-3; D is uncertain. V was shortened by 2 bases and J by 4 bases, with 5 bases between the two germline ends. This CDR3 spans 12 amino acids. The germline gives CDR1 SGHDT, CDR2 YYEEEE. The DNA of the CDR3 is TGTGCCAGCAGCTTCCTTGCAGATACGCAGTATTTT. This translates into CASSFLADTQYF.

This sequence joins TRBV4-1 and TRBJ1-1; tentatively, D is TRBD1 (5 bases). CDR1 is MGHRA, CDR2 YSYEKL, per germline. Trimming removed 4 bases at V and 6 bases at J, with 12 bases between. This CDR3 has 13 amino acids. The CDR3 reads CASSPLAGPEAFF. The CDR3 DNA follows: TGCGCCAGCAGCCCCCTGGCGGGGCCTGAAGCTTTCTTT.

The chain has TRBV2 and TRBJ2-7; D perhaps matches TRBD2 (6 bases). Trimming took off 1 base at V and 3 bases at J, with 19 bases between the two ends. The CDR3 covers 17 residues. Germline V gene lookup returns CDR1 SNHLY and CDR2 FYNNEI. CDR3 DNA sequence: TGTGCCAGCAGTGAAGAGTTGGGAGGATTCGGGAGCTACGAGCAGTACTTC. Amino acid sequence: CASSEELGGFGSYEQYF.

V and J are TRBV4-1 and TRBJ2-2, with 8 bases identical to TRBD2. V lost 3 bases, J lost 2 bases, and 8 bases stayed unmatched. From germline, CDR1 is MGHRA and CDR2 YSYEKL. The CDR3 spans 17 residues. The CDR3 DNA sequence: TGCGCCAGCAGCCACCCGCGTGCGGGAGGTAACACCGGGGAGCTGTTTTTT. Protein product: CASSHPRAGGNTGELFF.

The chain combines TRBV7-2 with TRBJ2-7; perhaps TRBD2 as D (5 bases). Trimming shortened V by 3 bases and J by 5 bases, and 11 bases separated the two germline ends. The CDR3 is made up of 13 amino acids. Germline V gives CDR1 SGHTA, CDR2 FQGNSA. The DNA of the CDR3 is TGTGCCAGCAGCTTTGGCGGGCCGAACGAGCAGTACTTC. Amino acids: CASSFGGPNEQYF. Full variable domain (missing parts from reference TRBV7-2 and TRBJ2-7): GAGVSQSPSNKVTEKGKDVELRCDPISGHTALYWYRQSLGQGLEFLIYFQGNSAPDKSGLPSDRFSAERTGGSVSTLTIQRTQQEDSAVYLCASSFGGPNEQYFGPGTRLTVT.

V gene TRBV29-1 combines with J gene TRBJ1-1; 9 bases map to TRBD1. Germline V gene lookup returns CDR1 SQVTM and CDR2 ANQGSEA. The CDR3 totals 15 residues. The ends lost 6 bases at V and 3 bases at J; junction bases unmatched: 11. The CDR3 DNA is TGCAGCGTCCCATCAAGGGGGGACAGGGACACTGAAGCTTTCTTT. It translates to CSVPSRGDRDTEAFF.

Here the CDR3 reads CASSVSTGGSNTEAFF. The CDR3 DNA follows: TGTGCCAGCAGCGTATCGACAGGTGGATCGAACACTGAAGCTTTCTTT. The chain recombines TRBV9 with TRBJ1-1; D possibly corresponds to TRBD1 (6 bases). This CDR3 has 16 residues. Germline CDR1 and CDR2: SGDLS and YYNGEE. Trimming cost V 1 base and J 1 base, with 14 bases left between them.

V usage is TRBV19 and J usage is TRBJ1-2; 9 bases are shared with TRBD1. The germline V gene has CDR1 LNHDA and CDR2 SQIVND (reference sequence). This CDR3 has 13 residues. Unmatched junction bases numbered 6, after V lost 5 bases and J lost 8 bases. DNA for the CDR3: TGTGCCAGTAGTCCCGGGACAGGGAGCGGCTACACCTTC. As protein: CASSPGTGSGYTF.

The chain is built from TRBV7-2 and TRBJ2-7; TRBD1 might be the D (5 bases). The CDR3 contains 14 residues. Germline V gives CDR1 SGHTA, CDR2 FQGNSA. Trimming removed 5 bases at V and 2 bases at J, with 13 bases between. Written as DNA, the CDR3 is TGTGCCAGCAGCCTAACTGTAGGGGCCTACGAGCAGTACTTC. As protein: CASSLTVGAYEQYF.

The rearrangement uses TRBV2 and TRBJ1-2; D unclear. In germline, CDR1 is SNHLY, CDR2 FYNNEI. Trimming pared 2 bases from V and 4 bases from J, leaving 17 bases between. The CDR3 is 16 residues long. CDR3 residues: CASSEMTRLAGYGYTF. The CDR3 region has the DNA TGTGCCAGCAGTGAAATGACTCGGCTGGCGGGCTATGGCTACACCTTC.

For the CDR3, the DNA is TGTGCCAGCAGCCTTAGGAAGGGCGGGAGGTACGACAATGAGCAGTTCTTC. Amino acid sequence: CASSLRKGGRYDNEQFF. The chain uses TRBV7-6 and TRBJ2-1; TRBD2 matches 8 bases. V gave up 5 bases and J gave up 5 bases; unmatched junction bases: 14. The germline V gene encodes CDR1 SGHVS and CDR2 FNYEAQ. The CDR3 is 17 amino acids.

The V call is TRBV27, the J call TRBJ1-1; D gene uncertain. The CDR3 has 14 residues. The V gene's germline CDR1 is MNHEY and CDR2 SMNVEV (reference sequence). V was cut by 3 bases and J by 0 bases, with 8 bases left in between. This CDR3 reads CASSLGQMNTEAFF. CDR3 sequence (DNA): TGTGCCAGCAGTTTGGGCCAGATGAACACTGAAGCTTTCTTT.

Here the CDR3 reads CASSREEEPSYEQYF. The CDR3 DNA sequence: TGTGCCAGCAGCCGGGAGGAGGAACCCTCCTACGAGCAGTACTTC. J is TRBJ2-7 and V is TRBV13; 7 nucleotides line up with TRBD2. Germline V gene lookup returns CDR1 PRHDT and CDR2 FYEKMQ (reference sequence). The CDR3 contains 15 residues. Trimming took 5 bases from V and 0 from J; bases not matched to a gene: 7.

The chain has TRBV5-1 and TRBJ2-7; D gene uncertain. CDR3 length: 13 amino acids. Trimming left V 0 bases short and J 5 bases short, with 9 bases between. Germline-derived CDR1 and CDR2 are SGHRS and YFSETQ. The CDR3 protein is CASSLVPKNEQYF. The CDR3 DNA sequence: TGCGCCAGCAGCTTGGTTCCAAAAAACGAGCAGTACTTC.

This clone was recorded once. V usage is TRBV9 and J usage is TRBJ2-7, with D tentatively TRBD1 (6 bases). V lost 3 bases and J lost 6, with 13 bases in between. Germline V gene data show CDR1 as SGDLS and CDR2 as YYNGEE. The CDR3 spans 13 residues. The CDR3 sequence: CASSARTGSEQYF. CDR3 bases: TGTGCCAGCAGCGCCCGAACAGGGAGCGAGCAGTACTTC.

With respect to this clone: This CDR3 fails to terminate in the conserved phenylalanine or tryptophan, so it likely reflects a read error. The chain recombines TRBV25-1 with TRBJ1-1; tentatively, D is TRBD1 (5 bases). The CDR3 extends over 12 amino acids. V lost 7 bases and J 3 bases, leaving 9 bases between the germline ends. Germline loops: CDR1 MGHDK, CDR2 SYGVNS. CDR3 bases: TGTGCCAGCACAGGGTTGGACACTGAAGCTTTCCTT. This sequence encodes CASTGLDTEAFL.

The chain has TRBV7-9 and TRBJ2-1, with 7 bases lining up with TRBD2. The CDR3 has 17 amino acids. Trimming at V came to 4 bases and at J to 0 bases, leaving 9 bases not matched to a gene. The germline CDR1 and CDR2 sequences are SEHNR and FQNEAQ (reference sequence). The DNA of the CDR3 is TGTGCCAGCAGCTCGCTTATAAGCGGGGCCTCCTACAATGAGCAGTTCTTC. Protein: CASSSLISGASYNEQFF.

This chain joins TRBV5-1 and TRBJ2-3; D not resolved. Germline loops: CDR1 SGHRS, CDR2 YFSETQ. This CDR3 is 15 amino acids long. V was pared by 4 bases and J by 0 bases, with 12 bases between. In DNA, the CDR3 is TGCGCCAGCAGCAGGTTGGCGGCTAGCACAGATACGCAGTATTTT. Protein: CASSRLAASTDTQYF.

The rearrangement links TRBV7-9 to TRBJ1-4, with D possibly being TRBD1 (6 bases). The CDR3 runs to 14 residues. With 5 bases removed from V and 4 bases from J, the gap between germline ends came to 11 bases. The germline gives CDR1 SEHNR, CDR2 FQNEAQ (reference sequence). The CDR3 loop reads CASSETGNNEKLFF. Here the CDR3 DNA reads TGTGCCAGCAGCGAGACAGGAAATAATGAAAAACTGTTTTTT.

The V and J genes are TRBV9 and TRBJ1-4; tentatively, D is TRBD1 (6 bases). Per germline, CDR1 SGDLS and CDR2 YYNGEE. This CDR3 has 13 amino acids. V lost 7 bases to trimming and J lost 8 bases, with 15 bases between them. This chain's CDR3 is CASGGGQKEKLFF. The CDR3 DNA reads as TGTGCCAGCGGGGGCGGGCAGAAAGAAAAACTGTTTTTT.